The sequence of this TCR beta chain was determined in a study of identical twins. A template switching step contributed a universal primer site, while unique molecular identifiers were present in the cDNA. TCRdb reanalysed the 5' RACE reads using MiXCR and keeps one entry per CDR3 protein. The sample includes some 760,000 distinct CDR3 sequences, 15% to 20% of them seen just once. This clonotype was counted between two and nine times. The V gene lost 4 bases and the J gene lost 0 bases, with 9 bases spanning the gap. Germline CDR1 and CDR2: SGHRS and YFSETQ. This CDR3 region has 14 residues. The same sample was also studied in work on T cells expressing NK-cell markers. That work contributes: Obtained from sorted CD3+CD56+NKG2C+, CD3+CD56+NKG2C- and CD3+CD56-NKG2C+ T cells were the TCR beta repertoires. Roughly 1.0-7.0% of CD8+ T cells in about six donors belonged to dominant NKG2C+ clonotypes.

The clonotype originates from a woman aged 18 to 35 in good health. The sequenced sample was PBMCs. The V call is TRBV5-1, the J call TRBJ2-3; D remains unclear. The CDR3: CASSLIPSTDTQYF. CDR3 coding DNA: TGCGCCAGCAGCCTCATCCCTAGCACAGATACGCAGTATTTT.